Listed below are T cell receptor beta chains from one sample, sequenced in a study of CD8+CD57+ T cells in acquired aplastic anemia. TCRdb re-derived calls from the reads in MiXCR, one entry per CDR3 protein. Among roughly 180,000 distinct CDR3 sequences listed, 55% to 65% were seen once. Input material: sorted CD4+, CD8+, or CD8+CD57+ T cells (not recorded which) from PBMCs. These receptors came from a human donor with aplastic anemia. CDR3s leave out the opening cysteine and the closing phenylalanine or tryptophan. The D gene is left open where the match is weak.

J,V,D,CDR3
TRBJ1-6,TRBV2,NA,ACRSKGQQNSPLH
TRBJ2-1,TRBV9,TRBD1,ASSQPGQGAVRYNEQF
TRBJ2-7,TRBV10-2,TRBD1,ASSNVGQGVSEQY
TRBJ1-1,TRBV5-1,TRBD1,ASSSGTGTNTEAF
TRBJ2-2,TRBV24-1,NA,ATSDATGPGELF
TRBJ1-1,TRBV6-2/TRBV6-3,NA,ASSLRGGTEAF
TRBJ2-7,TRBV20-1,NA,SAREYNEQY
TRBJ1-5,TRBV7-2,NA,ASSLDDTNQPQH
TRBJ1-2,TRBV10-3,NA,AISEPSRDGYT
TRBJ2-5,TRBV7-9,NA,ASSLAEIQETQY
TRBJ1-1,TRBV5-4,NA,ASSFRLLNTEAF
TRBJ2-7,TRBV20-1,NA,SASTGGTTS
TRBJ2-1,TRBV20-1,NA,SASGRDSAYNEQF
TRBJ1-2,TRBV5-1,NA,ASSPDRLNYGYT
TRBJ1-6,TRBV15,NA,ATSRDRGPGLPLH
TRBJ2-7,TRBV25-1,NA,ASPDAGVKLYEQY
TRBJ1-2,TRBV19,NA,ASSPGLNNYGYT
TRBJ1-6,TRBV6-4,TRBD1,ASSEWYSTGDSPLH
TRBJ1-5,TRBV10-3,NA,AISEVGAGNQPQH
TRBJ1-1,TRBV7-9,NA,ASSSKSDTEAF